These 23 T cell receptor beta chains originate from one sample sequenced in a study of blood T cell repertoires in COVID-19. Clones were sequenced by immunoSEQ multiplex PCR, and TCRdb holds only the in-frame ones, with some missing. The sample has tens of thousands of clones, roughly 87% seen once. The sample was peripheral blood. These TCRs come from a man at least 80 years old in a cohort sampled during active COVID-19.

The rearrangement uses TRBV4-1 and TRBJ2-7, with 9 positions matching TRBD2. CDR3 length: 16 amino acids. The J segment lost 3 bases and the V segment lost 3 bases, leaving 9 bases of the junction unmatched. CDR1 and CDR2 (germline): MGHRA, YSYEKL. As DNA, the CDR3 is TGCGCCAGCAGCCAGGAATTAGCGGGGGCCCGCTACGAGCAGTACTTC. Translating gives CASSQELAGARYEQYF.

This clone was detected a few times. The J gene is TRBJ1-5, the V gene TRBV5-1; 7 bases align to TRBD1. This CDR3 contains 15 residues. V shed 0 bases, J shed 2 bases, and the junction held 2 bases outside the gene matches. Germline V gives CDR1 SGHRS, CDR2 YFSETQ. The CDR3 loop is CASSLEGGGNQPQHF. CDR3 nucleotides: TGCGCCAGCAGCTTGGAAGGGGGCGGCAATCAGCCCCAGCATTTT.

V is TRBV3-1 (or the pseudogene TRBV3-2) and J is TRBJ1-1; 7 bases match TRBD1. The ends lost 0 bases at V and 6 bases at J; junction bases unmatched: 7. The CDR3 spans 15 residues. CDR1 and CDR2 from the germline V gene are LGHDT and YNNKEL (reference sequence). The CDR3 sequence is CASSQDSRGSSEAFF. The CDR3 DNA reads TGTGCCAGCAGCCAAGATAGCAGGGGGAGCTCTGAAGCTTTCTTT.

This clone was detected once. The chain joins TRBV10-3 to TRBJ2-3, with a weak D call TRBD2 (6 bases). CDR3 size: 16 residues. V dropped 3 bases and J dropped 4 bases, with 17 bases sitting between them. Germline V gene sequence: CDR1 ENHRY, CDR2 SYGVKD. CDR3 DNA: TGTGCCATCAGTGACCCCTCCCGGGGGACCTCAGATACGCAGTATTTT. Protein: CAISDPSRGTSDTQYF.

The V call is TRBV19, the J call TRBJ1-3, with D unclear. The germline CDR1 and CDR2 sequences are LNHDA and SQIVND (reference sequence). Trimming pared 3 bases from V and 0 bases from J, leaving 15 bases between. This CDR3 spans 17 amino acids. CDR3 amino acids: CASSINFWESSGNTIYF. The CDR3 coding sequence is TGTGCCAGTAGTATTAATTTTTGGGAGTCCTCTGGAAACACCATATATTTT.

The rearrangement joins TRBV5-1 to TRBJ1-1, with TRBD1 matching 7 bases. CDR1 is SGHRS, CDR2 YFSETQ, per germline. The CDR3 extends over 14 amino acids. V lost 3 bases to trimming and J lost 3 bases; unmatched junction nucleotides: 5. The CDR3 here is CASSSDRSDTEAFF. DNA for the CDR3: TGCGCCAGCAGCTCGGACAGGTCGGACACTGAAGCTTTCTTT.

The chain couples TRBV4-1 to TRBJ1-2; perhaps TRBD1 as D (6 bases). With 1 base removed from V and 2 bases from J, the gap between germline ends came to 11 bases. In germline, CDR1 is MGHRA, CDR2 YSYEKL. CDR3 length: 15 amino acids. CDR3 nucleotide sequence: TGCGCCAGCAGCCAAGGACAGGCCAGCAACTATGGCTACACCTTC. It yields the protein CASSQGQASNYGYTF.

This CDR3 is CATSRDPLRGEQYF. CDR3 DNA: TGTGCCACCAGCAGAGATCCGTTGCGGGGCGAGCAGTACTTC. This chain uses TRBV15 with TRBJ2-7; maybe TRBD2 (6 bases). Germline loops: CDR1 LNHNV, CDR2 YYDKDF (reference sequence). CDR3 size: 14 residues. Deletions cut 0 bases from V and 6 bases from J, with 12 bases between.

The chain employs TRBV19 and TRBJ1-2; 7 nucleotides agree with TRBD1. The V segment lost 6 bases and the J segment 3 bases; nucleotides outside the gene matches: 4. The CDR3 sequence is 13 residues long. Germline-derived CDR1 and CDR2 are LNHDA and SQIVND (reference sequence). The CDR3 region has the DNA TGTGCCAGTAGCCCAACAGGGGACTATGGCTACACCTTC. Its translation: CASSPTGDYGYTF.

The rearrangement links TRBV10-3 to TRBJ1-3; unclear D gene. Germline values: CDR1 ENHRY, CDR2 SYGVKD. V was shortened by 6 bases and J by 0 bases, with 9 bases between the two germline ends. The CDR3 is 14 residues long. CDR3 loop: CAIRAASSGNTIYF. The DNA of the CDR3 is TGTGCCATCAGGGCAGCGAGCTCTGGAAACACCATATATTTT.

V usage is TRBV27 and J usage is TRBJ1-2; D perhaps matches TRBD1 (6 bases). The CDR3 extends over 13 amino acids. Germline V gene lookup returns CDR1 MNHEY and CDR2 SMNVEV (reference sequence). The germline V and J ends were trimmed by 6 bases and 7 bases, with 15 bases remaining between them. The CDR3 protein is CASSLRGGVGYTF. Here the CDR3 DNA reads TGTGCCAGCAGCCTAAGGGGGGGCGTTGGCTACACCTTC.

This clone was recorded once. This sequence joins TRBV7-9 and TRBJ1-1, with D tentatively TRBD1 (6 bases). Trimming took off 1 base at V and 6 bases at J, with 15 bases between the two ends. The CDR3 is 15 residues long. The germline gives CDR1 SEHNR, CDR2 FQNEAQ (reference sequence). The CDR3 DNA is TGTGCCAGCAGCTTAGTTTCAGGGGATTACCCTGAAGCTTTCTTT. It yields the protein CASSLVSGDYPEAFF.

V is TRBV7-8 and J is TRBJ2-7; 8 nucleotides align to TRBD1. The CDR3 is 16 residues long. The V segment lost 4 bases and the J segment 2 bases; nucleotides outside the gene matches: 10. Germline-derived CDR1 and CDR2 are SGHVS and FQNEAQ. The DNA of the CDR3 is TGTGCCAGCAGCTCCAAACCGACAGGGGTAACCTACGAGCAGTACTTC. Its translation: CASSSKPTGVTYEQYF.

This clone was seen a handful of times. CDR3 in DNA: TGTGCCAGCAGCTCCAACCCCCGGGGGGAAGAGACCCAGTACTTC. This codes for CASSSNPRGEETQYF. The chain has TRBV9 and TRBJ2-5; TRBD2 agrees at 7 bases. This CDR3 has 15 amino acids. V shed 4 bases and J 3 bases; nucleotides not matched to a gene: 9. Germline V lookup: CDR1 SGDLS, CDR2 YYNGEE.

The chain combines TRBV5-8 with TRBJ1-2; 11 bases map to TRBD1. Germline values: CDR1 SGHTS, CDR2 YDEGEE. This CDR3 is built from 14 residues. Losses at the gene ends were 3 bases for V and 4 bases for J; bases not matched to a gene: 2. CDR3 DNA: TGTGCCAGCAGCTATGGGACAGGGGGCTATGGCTACACCTTC. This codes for CASSYGTGGYGYTF.

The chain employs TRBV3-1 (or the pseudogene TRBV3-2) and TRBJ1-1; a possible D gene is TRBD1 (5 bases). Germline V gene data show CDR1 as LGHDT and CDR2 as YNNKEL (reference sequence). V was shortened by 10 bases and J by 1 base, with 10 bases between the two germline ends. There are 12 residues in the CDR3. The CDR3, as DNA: TGTGCCACCGGAGGGACGAACACTGAAGCTTTCTTT. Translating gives CATGGTNTEAFF.

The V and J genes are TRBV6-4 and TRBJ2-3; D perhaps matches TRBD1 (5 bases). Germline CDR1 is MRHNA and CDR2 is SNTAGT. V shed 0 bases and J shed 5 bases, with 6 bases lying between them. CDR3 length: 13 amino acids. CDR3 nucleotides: TGTGCCAGCAGTGACTCAAGGGGAGATACGCAGTATTTT. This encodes CASSDSRGDTQYF.

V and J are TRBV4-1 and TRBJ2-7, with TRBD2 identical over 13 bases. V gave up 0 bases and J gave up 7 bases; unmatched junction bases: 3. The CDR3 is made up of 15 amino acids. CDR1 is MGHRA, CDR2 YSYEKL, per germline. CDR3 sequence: CASSQDSGLAGEQYF. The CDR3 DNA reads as TGCGCCAGCAGCCAAGACTCGGGACTAGCGGGAGAGCAGTACTTC.

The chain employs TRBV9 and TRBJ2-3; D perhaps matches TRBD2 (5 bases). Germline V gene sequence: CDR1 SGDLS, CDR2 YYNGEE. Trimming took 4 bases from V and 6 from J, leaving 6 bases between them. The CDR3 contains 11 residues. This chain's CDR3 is CASSPGDTQYF. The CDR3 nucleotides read TGTGCCAGCAGCCCGGGGGATACGCAGTATTTT.

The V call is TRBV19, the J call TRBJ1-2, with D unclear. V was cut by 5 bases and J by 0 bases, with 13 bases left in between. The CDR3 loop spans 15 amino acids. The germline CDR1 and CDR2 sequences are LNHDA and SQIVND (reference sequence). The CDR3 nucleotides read TGTGCCAGTAGTCCCCCTGCGGGAACTAACTATGGCTACACCTTC. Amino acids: CASSPPAGTNYGYTF.

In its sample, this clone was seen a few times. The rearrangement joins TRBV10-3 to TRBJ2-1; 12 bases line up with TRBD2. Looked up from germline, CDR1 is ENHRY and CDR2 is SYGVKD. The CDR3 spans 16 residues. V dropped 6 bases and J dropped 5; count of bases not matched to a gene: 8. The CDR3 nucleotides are TGTGCCATCAGGACTAGCGGGGGAGCTCGCCACAATGAGCAGTTCTTC. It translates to CAIRTSGGARHNEQFF.

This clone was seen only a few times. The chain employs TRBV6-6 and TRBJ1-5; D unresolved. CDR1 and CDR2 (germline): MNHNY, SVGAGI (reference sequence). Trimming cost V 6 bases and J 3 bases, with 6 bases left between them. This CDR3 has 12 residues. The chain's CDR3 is CASSNTNQPQHF. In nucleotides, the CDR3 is TGTGCCAGCAGCAACACCAATCAGCCCCAGCATTTT.

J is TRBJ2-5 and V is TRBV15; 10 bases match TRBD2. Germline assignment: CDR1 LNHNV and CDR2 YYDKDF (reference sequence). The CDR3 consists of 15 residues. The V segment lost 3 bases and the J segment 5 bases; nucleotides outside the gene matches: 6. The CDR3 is CATSSPSGRRETQYF. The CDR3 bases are TGTGCCACCAGCAGCCCTAGCGGGAGAAGGGAGACCCAGTACTTC.